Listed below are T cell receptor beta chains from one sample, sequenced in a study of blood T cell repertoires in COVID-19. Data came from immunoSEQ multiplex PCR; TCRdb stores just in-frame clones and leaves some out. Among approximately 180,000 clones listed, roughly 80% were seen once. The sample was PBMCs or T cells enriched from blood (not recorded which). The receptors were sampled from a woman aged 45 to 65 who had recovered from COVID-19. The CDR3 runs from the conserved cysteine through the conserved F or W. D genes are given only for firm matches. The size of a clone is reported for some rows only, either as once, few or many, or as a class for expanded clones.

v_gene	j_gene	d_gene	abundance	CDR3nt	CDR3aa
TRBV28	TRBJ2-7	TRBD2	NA	TGTGCCAGCAGTTTAAGCGGGACCCCGCACGAGCAGTACTTC	CASSLSGTPHEQYF
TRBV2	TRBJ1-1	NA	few	TGTGCCAGCAGTGTTCGGGTTACCAATTTTGAAGCTTTCTTT	CASSVRVTNFEAFF
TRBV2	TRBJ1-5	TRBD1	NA	TGTGCCAGCAGGGCGACAGGGGGGAATCAGCCCCAGCATTTT	CASRATGGNQPQHF
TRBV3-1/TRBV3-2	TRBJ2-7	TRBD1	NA	TGTGCCAGCGGCCTACAGGGGGCGGACGAGCAGTACTTC	CASGLQGADEQYF
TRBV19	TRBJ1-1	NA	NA	TGTGCCAGTAGCGATCGGCCGGGTGGGAGCACTGAAGCTTTCTTT	CASSDRPGGSTEAFF
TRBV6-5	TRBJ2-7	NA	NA	TGTGCCAGCAGACTCCGACAGGGAGGATACGAGCAGTACTTC	CASRLRQGGYEQYF
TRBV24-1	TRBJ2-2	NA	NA	TGTGCCACCAGTGATCCGGGGGTTGGGGAGCTGTTTTTT	CATSDPGVGELFF
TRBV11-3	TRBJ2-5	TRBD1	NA	TGTGCCAGCAGCCTTGGTACAGGGGGCGAAGAGACCCAGTACTTC	CASSLGTGGEETQYF
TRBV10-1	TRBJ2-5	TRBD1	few	TGCGCCAGCAGTCGGGGACAGAGTCAAGAGACCCAGTACTTC	CASSRGQSQETQYF
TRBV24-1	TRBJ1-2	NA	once	TGTGCCACCAGTGCCGGTAGCGGGCAAGGAAACTATGGCTACACCTTC	CATSAGSGQGNYGYTF
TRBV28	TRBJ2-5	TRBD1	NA	TGTGCCAGCAGTAGTCCGGGACAGGGGGCCAAAGAGACCCAGTACTTC	CASSSPGQGAKETQYF
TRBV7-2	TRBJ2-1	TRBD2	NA	TGTGCCAGCAGCCCCTCCTTGATAGCGGGGGACTACAATGAGCAGTTCTTC	CASSPSLIAGDYNEQFF
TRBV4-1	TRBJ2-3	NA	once	TGCGCCAGCAGCGGCCGGGGAAGCACAGATACGCAGTATTTT	CASSGRGSTDTQYF
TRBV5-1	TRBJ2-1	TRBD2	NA	TGCGCCAGCAGCGGAGTAGCGGGCTACAATGAGCAGTTCTTC	CASSGVAGYNEQFF
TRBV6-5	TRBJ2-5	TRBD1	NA	TGTGCCAGCAGTTACAGTACCAGGGGGCTAGAGACCCAGTACTTC	CASSYSTRGLETQYF
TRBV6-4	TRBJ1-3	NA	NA	TGTGCCAGCAGCCACGTCGGAGCGTCGGGTGGCTCTGGAAACACCATATATTTT	CASSHVGASGGSGNTIYF
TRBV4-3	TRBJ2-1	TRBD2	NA	TGCGCCAGCAGCCAAGAGGTAGCGGGATACAATGAGCAGTTCTTC	CASSQEVAGYNEQFF